This T cell receptor beta chain originates from a study of T cell repertoires in cytomegalovirus infection. As for the study in general: Both a matching HLA type and CMV infection were indicated by public TCR beta signatures.

Comments on this clonotype: What it recognizes is unknown.

TCRdb re-called the reads through MiXCR, storing one row per CDR3 protein. The sample has 200,000 or so distinct CDR3 sequences; 28% are singletons. Regarding the study as a whole: HLA-C-restricted, CMV-specific TCR beta clonotypes were dominant ex vivo. Cumulative public TCR beta family frequency identified CMV carriers with the relevant HLA.

Trimming stripped 3 bases from V and 1 base from J, with 8 bases between. The CDR3 spans 14 residues. Germline CDR1 LNHDA, CDR2 SQIVND (reference sequence). The sequencing input was PBMCs. The V gene is TRBV19, the J gene TRBJ2-3; unclear D gene. This receptor was identified in a human donor in good health (CMV status not recorded). Some clones in this sample may be carry-over from other donors' samples. In DNA form, the CDR3 reads TGTGCCAGTAGTATCCTAGACGGCACAGATACGCAGTATTTT. It encodes CASSILDGTDTQYF.